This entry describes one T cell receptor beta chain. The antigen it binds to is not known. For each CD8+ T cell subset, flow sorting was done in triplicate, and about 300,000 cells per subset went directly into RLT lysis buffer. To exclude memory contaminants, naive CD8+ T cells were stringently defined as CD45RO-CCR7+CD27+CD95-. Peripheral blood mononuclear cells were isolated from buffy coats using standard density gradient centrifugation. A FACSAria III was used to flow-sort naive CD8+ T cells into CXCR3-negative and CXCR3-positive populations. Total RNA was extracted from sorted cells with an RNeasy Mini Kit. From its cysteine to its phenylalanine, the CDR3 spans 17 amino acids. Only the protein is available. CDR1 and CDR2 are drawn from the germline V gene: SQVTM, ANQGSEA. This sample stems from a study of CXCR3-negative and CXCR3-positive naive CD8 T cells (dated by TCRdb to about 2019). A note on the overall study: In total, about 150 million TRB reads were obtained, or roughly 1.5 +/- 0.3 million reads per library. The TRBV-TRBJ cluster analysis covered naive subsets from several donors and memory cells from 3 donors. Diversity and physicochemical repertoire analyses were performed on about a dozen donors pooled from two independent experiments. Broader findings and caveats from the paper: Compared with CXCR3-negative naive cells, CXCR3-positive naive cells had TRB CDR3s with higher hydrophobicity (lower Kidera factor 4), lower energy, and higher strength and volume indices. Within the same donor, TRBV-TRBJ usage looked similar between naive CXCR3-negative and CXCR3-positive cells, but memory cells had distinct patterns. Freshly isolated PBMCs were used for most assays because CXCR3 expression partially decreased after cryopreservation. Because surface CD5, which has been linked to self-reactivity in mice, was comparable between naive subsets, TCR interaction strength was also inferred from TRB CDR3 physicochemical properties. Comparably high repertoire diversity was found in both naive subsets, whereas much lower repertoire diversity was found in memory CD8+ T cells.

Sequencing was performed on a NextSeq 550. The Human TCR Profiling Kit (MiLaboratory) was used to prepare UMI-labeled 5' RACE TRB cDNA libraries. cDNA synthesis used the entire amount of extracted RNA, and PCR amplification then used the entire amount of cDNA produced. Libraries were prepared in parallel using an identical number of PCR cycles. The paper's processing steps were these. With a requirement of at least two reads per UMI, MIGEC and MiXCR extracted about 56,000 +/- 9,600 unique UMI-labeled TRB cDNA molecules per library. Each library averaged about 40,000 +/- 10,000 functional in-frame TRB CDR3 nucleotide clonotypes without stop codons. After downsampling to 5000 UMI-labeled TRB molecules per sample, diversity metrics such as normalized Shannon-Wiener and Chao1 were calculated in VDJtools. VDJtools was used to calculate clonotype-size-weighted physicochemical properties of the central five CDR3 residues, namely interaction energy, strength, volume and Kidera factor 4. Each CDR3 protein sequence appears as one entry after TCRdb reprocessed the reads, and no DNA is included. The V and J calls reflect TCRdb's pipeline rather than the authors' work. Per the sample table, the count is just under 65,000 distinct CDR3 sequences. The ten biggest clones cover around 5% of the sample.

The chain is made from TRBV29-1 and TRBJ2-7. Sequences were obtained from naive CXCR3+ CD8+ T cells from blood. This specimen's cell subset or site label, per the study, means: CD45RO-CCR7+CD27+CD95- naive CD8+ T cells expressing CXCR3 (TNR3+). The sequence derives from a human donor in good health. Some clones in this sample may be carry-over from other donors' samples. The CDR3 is CSVEDPSGPGGSYEQYF.